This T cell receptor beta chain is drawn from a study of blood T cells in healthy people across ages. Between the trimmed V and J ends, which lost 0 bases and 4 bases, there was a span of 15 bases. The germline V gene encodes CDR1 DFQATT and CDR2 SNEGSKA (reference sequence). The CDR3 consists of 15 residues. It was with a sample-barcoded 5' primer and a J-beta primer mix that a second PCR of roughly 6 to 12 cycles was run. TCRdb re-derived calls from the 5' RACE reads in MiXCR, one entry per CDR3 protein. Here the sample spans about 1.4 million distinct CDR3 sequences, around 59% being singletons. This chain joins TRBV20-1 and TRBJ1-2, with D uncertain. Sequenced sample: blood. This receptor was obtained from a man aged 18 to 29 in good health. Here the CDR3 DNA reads TGCAGTGCTAGAGAACTTACCGGGGTGAGCTATGGCTACACCTTC. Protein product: CSARELTGVSYGYTF.